The sequence of this TCR beta chain was determined in a study of identical twins. Study-wide results and limits: Alpha sequences that were out-of-frame and twin-shared showed an excess of low generation probability.

One entry per CDR3 protein results from TCRdb running MiXCR on the 5' RACE reads. The sample has around 1.7 million distinct CDR3 sequences, around a third seen once. Turning to this clonotype: The antigen remains undetermined.

The specimen was cord blood. This TCR was sampled from a newborn girl in good health.

The CDR3 DNA follows: TGCAGTCTGGCGGGCACAGATACGCAGTATTTT. Translation: CSLAGTDTQYF. V gene TRBV20-1 combines with J gene TRBJ2-3; D gene unclear. Germline values: CDR1 DFQATT, CDR2 SNEGSKA (reference sequence). V shed 8 bases and J shed 1 base, with 7 bases lying between them. The CDR3 runs to 11 residues.